Listed below are T cell receptor beta chains from one sample, sequenced in a study of tumor-infiltrating lymphocytes in primary liver carcinoma. TCRdb independently ran MiXCR on the multiplex PCR reads; one entry per CDR3 protein. The sample contains 200,000 or so distinct CDR3 sequences, approximately 65% of which appear only once. The source material was peripheral blood. Source of these receptors: a woman aged 55-70 years with primary liver carcinoma and hepatitis B virus infection. The CDR3 runs from the conserved cysteine through the conserved F or W. The D gene is left open where the match is weak. Not every row has a clone size; where given, it reads once, few, many or a size class.

clone_size | j_call | v_call | d_call | cdr3_nt | cdr3_aa
NA | TRBJ2-3 | TRBV7-9 | TRBD2 | TGTGCCAGCCAACGACTAGCGCGAACAGATACGCAGTATTTT | CASQRLARTDTQYF
NA | TRBJ2-2 | TRBV19 | NA | TGTGCCAGTAGTATCCTTTCAGGTCCGGCCGGGGAGCTGTTTTTT | CASSILSGPAGELFF
many | TRBJ2-7 | TRBV6-5 | TRBD2 | TGTGCCAGCAGGGCTAGCGGGCTCTACGAGCAGTACTTC | CASRASGLYEQYF
NA | TRBJ2-5 | TRBV5-6 | NA | TGTGCCAGCAGCTTGAAGCGTCAGACGGGGGAGACCCTGTACTTT | CASSLKRQTGETLYF
NA | TRBJ2-7 | TRBV4-1 | TRBD2 | TGCGCCAGCAGCCCGGGGACTAGCGGGATCTACGAGCAGTACTTC | CASSPGTSGIYEQYF
NA | TRBJ2-1 | TRBV12-3/TRBV12-4 | NA | TGTGCCAGCAGTCCCCCAAGGAACAACGAGCAGTTCTTC | CASSPPRNNEQFF
many | TRBJ2-4 | TRBV6-6 | NA | TGTGCCAGCAGTTACAGCCTTTTAGCCAAAAACATTCAGTACTTC | CASSYSLLAKNIQYF
NA | TRBJ1-2 | TRBV4-2 | NA | TGTGTCAGCAGCTTTCGGGAAAACTATGGTTACACCTTC | CVSSFRENYGYTF
NA | TRBJ2-2 | TRBV4-2 | NA | TGTGCCAGCAGCCAACTGGCGGCGAACTCCGGGGAGCTGTTTTTT | CASSQLAANSGELFF
few | TRBJ1-4 | TRBV5-5 | NA | TGTGCCAGCGCCCCGGGGCAAGACGGCGTAAAACTGTTTTTT | CASAPGQDGVKLFF
NA | TRBJ2-5 | TRBV11-2 | NA | TGTGACAGCACCTCGGGACGGCTACGGAGGGAGACCCAGTACTTC | CDSTSGRLRRETQYF
NA | TRBJ2-7 | TRBV11-3 | NA | TGTGCAAGCAGCATGCAGGTTACCTCTACCTACGAGCAGTACTTC | CASSMQVTSTYEQYF
NA | TRBJ2-5 | TRBV29-1 | NA | TGCAGCGTTGAAGGTGTCGGACAAGAAGAGACCCAGTACTTC | CSVEGVGQEETQYF
NA | TRBJ1-2 | TRBV4-2 | NA | TGTGCCAGTAGCCGAGGGGTCGGGGGGGACTATGGCTACACCTTC | CASSRGVGGDYGYTF
many | TRBJ1-5 | TRBV4-1 | NA | TGCGCCAGCAGCCAAGGCGGTCTACCCCAGCATTTT | CASSQGGLPQHF
NA | TRBJ2-1 | TRBV10-1 | TRBD2 | TGCACCAGCAGCCTAGCGGGAGGCGAGCAGTTCTTC | CTSSLAGGEQFF
NA | TRBJ2-1 | TRBV11-2 | TRBD2 | TGTGCCATCAGCAATGGTAGCGGGGACCCTTACTACAATGAGCAGTTCTTC | CAISNGSGDPYYNEQFF
NA | TRBJ2-1 | TRBV16 | NA | TGTGCCAGCAGCCAATGGCTACTAGATAATGAGCAGTTCTTC | CASSQWLLDNEQFF
NA | TRBJ2-2 | TRBV30 | TRBD2 | TGTGCCTGGAGTGGGACTAGTTTACGCGCCGGGGAGCTGTTTTTT | CAWSGTSLRAGELFF
NA | TRBJ2-1 | TRBV25-1 | TRBD1 | TGTGCCAGCAGTCCTTGGTCAGGGACAGATTATCCAAGTGAGCAGTTCTTC | CASSPWSGTDYPSEQFF
NA | TRBJ1-1 | TRBV29-1 | TRBD1 | TGCAGCGTATGGGACAGTAGGGCCGCGATCCCTGAAGCTTTCTTT | CSVWDSRAAIPEAFF
NA | TRBJ2-7 | TRBV28 | NA | TGTGCCAGCAGTAAACGACAGGCTACCGATCAGTACTTC | CASSKRQATDQYF
NA | TRBJ2-2 | TRBV7-9 | TRBD2 | TGTGCCAGCAGCAGCCGTAGCGGGAGGGCCAAAACCGGGGAGCTGTTTTTT | CASSSRSGRAKTGELFF
NA | TRBJ1-2 | TRBV7-9 | TRBD1 | TGTGCCAGCAGCGTAGACTACGGACAGGTCAACTATGGCTACACCTTC | CASSVDYGQVNYGYTF
few | TRBJ2-1 | TRBV6-1 | TRBD2 | TGTGCCAGCAGTTTTGGACTAGCGGGAGAGGCTACAAGAAATGAGCAGTTCTTC | CASSFGLAGEATRNEQFF
NA | TRBJ2-2 | TRBV11-3 | TRBD2 | TGTGCCAGCAGCCCTCCCACTAGCGGGAGAAGTCGCCCCGGGGAGCTCTTTTTT | CASSPPTSGRSRPGELFF
NA | TRBJ1-2 | TRBV5-1 | NA | TGCGTCAGCAGCGGCGGACTGAGAAACTATGGCTACACCTTC | CVSSGGLRNYGYTF
NA | TRBJ2-1 | TRBV6-6 | NA | TGTGCCAGCAGCCGCGGGGCAGTTTTAGGCAATGAGCAGTTCTTC | CASSRGAVLGNEQFF
NA | TRBJ2-4 | TRBV13 | NA | TGTACCAGCAGCCGTCAGGGTCCAAACATTCAGTACTTC | CTSSRQGPNIQYF
NA | TRBJ2-5 | TRBV5-8 | NA | TGTGCCAGCATTGTGAGGGGCGCAGAGACCCAGTACTTC | CASIVRGAETQYF
NA | TRBJ2-2 | TRBV5-1 | TRBD2 | TGCGCCAGCACCCTAGCGGGAGGGGCCGGGGAGCTGTTTTTT | CASTLAGGAGELFF